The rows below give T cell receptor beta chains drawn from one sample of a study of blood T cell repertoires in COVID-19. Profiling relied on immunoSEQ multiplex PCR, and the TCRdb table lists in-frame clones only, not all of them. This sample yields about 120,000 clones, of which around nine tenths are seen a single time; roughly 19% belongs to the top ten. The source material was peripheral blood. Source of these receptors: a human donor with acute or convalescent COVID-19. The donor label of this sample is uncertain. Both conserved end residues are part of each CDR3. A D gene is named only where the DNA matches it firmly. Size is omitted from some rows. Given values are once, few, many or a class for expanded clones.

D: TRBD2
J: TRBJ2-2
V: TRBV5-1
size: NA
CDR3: CASSPLAGGPGELFF
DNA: TGCGCCAGCAGCCCTCTAGCGGGGGGCCCCGGGGAGCTGTTTTTT

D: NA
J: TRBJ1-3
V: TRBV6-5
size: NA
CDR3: CASNLDTRNTIYF
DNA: TGTGCCAGCAATTTAGACACCCGAAACACCATATATTTT

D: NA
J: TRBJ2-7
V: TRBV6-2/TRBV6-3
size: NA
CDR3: CASSYLSGYEQYF
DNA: TGTGCCAGCAGTTACTTGTCCGGGTACGAGCAGTACTTC

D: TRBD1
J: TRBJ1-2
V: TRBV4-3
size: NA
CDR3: CASSQIPQDRDHGYTF
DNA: TGCGCCAGCAGCCAGATTCCCCAGGACAGGGACCATGGCTACACCTTC

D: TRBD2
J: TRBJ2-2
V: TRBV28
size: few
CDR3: CASSPGLARGVVVTGELFF
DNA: TGTGCCAGCAGTCCCGGACTAGCGCGGGGGGTGGTAGTCACCGGGGAGCTGTTTTTT

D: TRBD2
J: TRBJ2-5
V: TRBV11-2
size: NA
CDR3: CASSLGSGEETQYF
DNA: TGTGCCAGCAGCTTAGGTAGCGGGGAAGAGACCCAGTACTTC

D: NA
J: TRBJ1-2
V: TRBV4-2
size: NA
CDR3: CASSQDEGFNYGYTF
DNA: TGTGCCAGCAGCCAAGATGAGGGTTTTAACTATGGCTACACCTTC

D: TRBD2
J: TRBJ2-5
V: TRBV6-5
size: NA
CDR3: CASSFSGGGQETQYF
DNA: TGTGCCAGCAGCTTTAGCGGGGGGGGCCAAGAGACCCAGTACTTC

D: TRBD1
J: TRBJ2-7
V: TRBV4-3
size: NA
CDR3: CASSQDSEGQGRYEQYF
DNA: TGCGCCAGCAGCCAAGATAGTGAGGGACAGGGCAGGTACGAGCAGTACTTC

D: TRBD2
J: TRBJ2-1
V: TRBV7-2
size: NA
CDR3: CASSLEAGPHNEQFF
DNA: TGTGCCAGCAGCTTAGAAGCGGGGCCCCACAATGAGCAGTTCTTC

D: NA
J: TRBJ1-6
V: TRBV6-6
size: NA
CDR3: CASSHEAESSPLHF
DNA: TGTGCCAGCAGCCACGAAGCGGAAAGTTCACCCCTCCACTTT

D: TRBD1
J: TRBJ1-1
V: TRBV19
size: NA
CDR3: CASTDRGQEGQAFF
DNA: TGTGCCAGCACCGACCGAGGACAGGAAGGTCAAGCTTTCTTT

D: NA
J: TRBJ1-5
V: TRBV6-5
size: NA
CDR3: CASSSAGLNQPQHF
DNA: TGTGCCAGCAGTTCGGCAGGGCTAAATCAGCCCCAGCATTTT

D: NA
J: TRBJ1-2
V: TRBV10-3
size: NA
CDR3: CAISGVGANSYGYTF
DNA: TGTGCCATCAGTGGGGTAGGGGCGAACAGCTATGGCTACACCTTC

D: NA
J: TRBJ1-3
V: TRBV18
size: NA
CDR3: CASSPVLGQTSGNTIYF
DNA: TGTGCCAGCTCACCAGTCCTAGGACAGACCTCTGGAAACACCATATATTTT

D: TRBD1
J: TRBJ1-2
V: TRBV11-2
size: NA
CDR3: CASSLDQGAQSGYTF
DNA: TGTGCCAGCAGCTTAGACCAGGGGGCGCAGAGTGGCTACACCTTC

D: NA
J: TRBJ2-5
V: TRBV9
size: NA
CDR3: CASSARTYLVETQYF
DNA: TGTGCCAGCAGCGCGAGGACTTATTTGGTGGAGACCCAGTACTTC

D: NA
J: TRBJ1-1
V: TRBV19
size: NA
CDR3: CASFRGDSRDTEAFF
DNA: TGTGCCAGTTTCCGGGGGGACTCCCGAGACACTGAAGCTTTCTTT

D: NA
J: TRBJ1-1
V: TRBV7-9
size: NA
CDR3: CASSFGRNTEAFF
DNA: TGTGCCAGCAGCTTTGGTAGGAACACTGAAGCTTTCTTT

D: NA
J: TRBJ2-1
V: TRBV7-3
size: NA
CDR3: CASSYLAPGLPSYNEQFF
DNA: TGTGCCAGCAGCTACCTTGCCCCGGGACTCCCGTCCTACAATGAGCAGTTCTTC

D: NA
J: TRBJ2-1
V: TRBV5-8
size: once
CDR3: CASSTRYRQANEQFF
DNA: TGTGCCAGCAGCACCCGATACCGACAGGCCAATGAGCAGTTCTTC

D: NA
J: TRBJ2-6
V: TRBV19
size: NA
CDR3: CASSISVANVLTF
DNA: TGTGCCAGTAGTATATCGGTGGCCAACGTCCTGACTTTC

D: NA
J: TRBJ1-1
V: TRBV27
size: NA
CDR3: CASSLLGASTEAFF
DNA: TGTGCCAGCAGTTTGTTGGGGGCGAGCACTGAAGCTTTCTTT

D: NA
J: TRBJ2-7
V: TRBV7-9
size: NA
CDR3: CASSLAPGQRAYEQYF
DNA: TGTGCCAGCAGCTTAGCGCCGGGACAAAGGGCGTACGAGCAGTACTTC

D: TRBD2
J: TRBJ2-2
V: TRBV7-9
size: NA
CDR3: CASSLGRLAGVSNTGELFF
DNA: TGTGCCAGCAGCTTAGGCCGACTAGCGGGAGTCTCGAACACCGGGGAGCTGTTTTTT

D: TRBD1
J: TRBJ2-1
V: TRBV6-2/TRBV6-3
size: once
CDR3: CASSRTQTGGYNEQFF
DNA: TGTGCCAGCAGCAGAACCCAGACAGGGGGGTACAATGAGCAGTTCTTC

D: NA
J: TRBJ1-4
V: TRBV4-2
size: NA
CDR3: CASSQSVTPRKLFF
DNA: TGTGCCAGCAGCCAGAGCGTTACCCCCAGAAAACTGTTTTTT

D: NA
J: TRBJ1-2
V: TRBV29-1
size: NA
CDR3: CSVEVRTHGYTF
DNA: TGCAGCGTTGAAGTTAGGACTCATGGCTACACCTTC

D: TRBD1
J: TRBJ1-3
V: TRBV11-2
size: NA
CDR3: CASSLGQGIPRIYF
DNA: TGTGCCAGCAGCCTGGGACAGGGGATCCCTCGCATATATTTT

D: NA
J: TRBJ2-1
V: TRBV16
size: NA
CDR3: CASSQSIARGYNEQFF
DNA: TGTGCCAGCAGCCAATCGATAGCGCGGGGCTACAATGAGCAGTTCTTC

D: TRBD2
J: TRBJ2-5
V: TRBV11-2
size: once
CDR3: CASSLEKLAGGETQYF
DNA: TGTGCCAGCAGCTTAGAAAAGCTAGCGGGAGGGGAGACCCAGTACTTC

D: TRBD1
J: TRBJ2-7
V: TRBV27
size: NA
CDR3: CASSLSNGGQGVQYF
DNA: TGTGCCAGCAGTTTATCGAACGGGGGACAGGGTGTGCAGTACTTC

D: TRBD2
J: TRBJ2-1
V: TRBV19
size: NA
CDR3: CASSISGGGIYEQFF
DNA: TGTGCCAGTAGTATATCGGGAGGGGGTATTTATGAGCAGTTCTTC

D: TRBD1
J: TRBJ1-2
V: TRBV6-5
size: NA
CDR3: CASSYSMGQGAFGYTF
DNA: TGTGCCAGCAGTTACTCGATGGGACAGGGGGCCTTTGGCTACACCTTC

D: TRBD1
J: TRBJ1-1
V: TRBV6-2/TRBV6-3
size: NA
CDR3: CASSNLQGLREAFF
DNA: TGTGCCAGCAGTAACCTACAGGGGTTGCGTGAAGCTTTCTTT

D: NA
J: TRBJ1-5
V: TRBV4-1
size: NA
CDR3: CASSQDPWGNNQPQHF
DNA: TGCGCCAGCAGCCAGGACCCATGGGGCAATAATCAGCCCCAGCATTTT